This TCR beta chain was sequenced during a study of T cells after posttransplantation cyclophosphamide. Study-wide results and limits: Blood and skin or GI T cell repertoires showed limited TRB overlap. Later blood repertoires were often dominated by clones from the donor CD8+ memory compartment. Recipient CMV seropositivity and CMV reactivation strongly tracked TRB clonality.

The method was immunoSEQ multiplex PCR; TCRdb's version includes in-frame clones alone and lacks a portion of them. The table lists 30,000 or so clones, 86% of them singletons. Points on this clone: What it recognizes is unknown.

Germline V gene sequence: CDR1 GTSNPN, CDR2 SVGIG (reference sequence). The ends were cut back, 8 bases at V and 2 bases at J, with 15 bases in the middle. The CDR3 has 14 residues. Peripheral blood was collected from the related graft donor on the marrow donation day. The specimen sequenced was PBMCs. J is TRBJ1-4 and V is TRBV30, with D possibly matching TRBD1 (6 bases). This TCR derives from a man aged 50 or older. The CDR3 DNA reads TGTGCCGGATCCGGGACACCTACTAATGAAAAACTGTTTTTT. Translated, it gives CAGSGTPTNEKLFF. Using reference TRBV30 and TRBJ1-4 for the parts outside the CDR3, the full variable domain is SQTIHQWPATLVQPVGSPLSLECTVEGTSNPNLYWYRQAAGRGLQLLFYSVGIGQISSEVPQNLSASRPQDRQFILSSKKLLLSDSGFYLCAGSGTPTNEKLFFGSGTQLSVL.